Below are 22 T cell receptor beta chains sequenced from a single sample in a study of T cells in women clearing cervical HPV infection. Measured with immunoSEQ multiplex PCR; TCRdb has only the in-frame clones, and not every one. The sample includes around 40,000 clones. The specimen sequenced was blood buffy coat. These receptors were taken from a woman aged 18 to 75 with a cervical HPV16 infection that either progressed to CIN3+ or cleared (not recorded which).

A remark on this clone: The read falls 3 residues short of the CDR3 end, and the missing part is taken from the germline J gene. V and J are TRBV19 and TRBJ1-2; a weak D match, TRBD1 (5 bases). Germline V CDR1 and CDR2: LNHDA, SQIVND (reference sequence). V dropped 7 bases and J dropped 0 bases, with 18 bases sitting between them. This CDR3 is built from 16 residues. The covered CDR3 bases are TGTGCCAGTAAATGGGGAGGGCCGGGGGCTAACTATGGC. It encodes CASKWGGPGANYG. The entire CDR3 protein is CASKWGGPGANYGYTF.

Details on this clone: The CDR3 is cut off 3 residues early in the read; its end comes from the germline J gene. The chain employs TRBV4-2 and TRBJ2-1, with D maybe TRBD2 (6 bases). The CDR3 runs 17 residues. The ends were cut back, 0 bases at V and 2 bases at J, with 14 bases in the middle. The germline CDR1 and CDR2 sequences are LGHNA and YNFKEQ. The CDR3 DNA, read in part, is TGTGCCAGCAGCCAAGAAGGGGCGGGGCTAACCTACAATGAG. Its translation: CASSQEGAGLTYNE. The whole CDR3 sequence reads CASSQEGAGLTYNEQFF.

Notes on this clone: The sequence runs out 3 residues before the end of the CDR3; the remainder is reconstructed from the germline J gene. The rearrangement joins TRBV28 to TRBJ2-3, with D possibly TRBD1 on 8 matching bases. The germline gives CDR1 MDHEN, CDR2 SYDVKM. This CDR3 spans 15 amino acids. CDR3 bases read: TGTGCCAGCAGTATAGGACAGGGCGGACTAGAGACG. Amino acid sequence: CASSIGQGGLET. The entire CDR3 protein is CASSIGQGGLETQYF.

For this clone: Sequencing ends 3 residues short of the CDR3 end; the germline J gene provides the rest. This chain uses TRBV4-1 with TRBJ1-2; 8 nucleotides line up with TRBD1. This CDR3 is built from 15 residues. The germline CDR1 and CDR2 sequences are MGHRA and YSYEKL. V lost 7 bases, J lost 7 bases, and 14 bases stayed unmatched. The CDR3 protein is CASTPDRVSLGGYTF. CDR3 bases read: TGCGCCAGCACCCCGGACAGGGTTTCACTTGGTGGC.

Notes on this clone: Read coverage stops 3 residues before the CDR3 terminus; the germline J gene supplies the remainder. This chain links TRBV2 with TRBJ2-1; 15 nucleotides line up with TRBD2. The CDR3 sequence is 18 residues long. Germline loops: CDR1 SNHLY, CDR2 FYNNEI. J gave up 4 bases and V 6 bases, and 10 bases lay outside the gene matches. CDR3 bases read: TGTGCCAGCAGCGCCTTCCCCGGACTAGCGGGGGGGTACAATGAG. Its protein product is CASSAFPGLAGGYNE. The CDR3 in its entirety is CASSAFPGLAGGYNEQFF.

With regard to this clone: Sequencing ends 3 residues short of the CDR3 end; the germline J gene provides the rest. The chain couples TRBV18 to TRBJ2-7; D call uncertain. CDR1 KGHSH and CDR2 LQKENI come from the germline V gene. The CDR3 is 14 residues long. Trimming cost V 2 bases and J 2 bases, with 10 bases left between them. Partial CDR3 DNA: TGTGCCAGCTCACCAGCAGGCTTGCCCTACGAG. Its protein product is CASSPAGLPYE. The whole CDR3 is CASSPAGLPYEQYF.

On this clone: The CDR3 end lies 3 residues beyond the end of the read and is filled in from the germline J gene. The chain uses TRBV5-1 and TRBJ2-7; 7 bases agree with TRBD1. Unmatched junction bases numbered 10, after V lost 4 bases and J lost 0 bases. Germline lookup yields CDR1 SGHRS and CDR2 YFSETQ. This CDR3 has 16 amino acids. CDR3 residues: CASSPRDSKTSYEQYF. Partial CDR3 DNA: TGCGCCAGCAGCCCACGGGACAGTAAGACCTCCTACGAG.

A remark on this clone: The read terminates 3 residues ahead of where the CDR3 ends, so the germline J gene completes it. V gene TRBV28 combines with J gene TRBJ2-2; 9 bases match TRBD1. V was clipped by 6 bases and J by 6 bases; unmatched bases: 11. This CDR3 region has 16 residues. Germline-derived CDR1 and CDR2 are MDHEN and SYDVKM. The CDR3 is CASSTDGTGFAGELFF. CDR3 DNA (partial): TGTGCCAGCAGCACAGATGGGACAGGGTTTGCCGGGGAG.

Note on this clone: With the read ending 3 residues before the CDR3 end, the germline J gene is used to fill in that end. This chain connects TRBV11-2 to TRBJ2-7, with 10 bases aligning to TRBD1. V gave up 4 bases and J gave up 3 bases; unmatched junction bases: 6. The germline V gene has CDR1 SGHAT and CDR2 FQNNGV. The CDR3 covers 15 residues. The CDR3 here is CASSWGQGSYYEQYF. Incomplete CDR3 DNA: TGTGCCAGCAGCTGGGGACAGGGGTCTTACTACGAG.

Details on this clone: The read terminates 3 residues ahead of where the CDR3 ends, so the germline J gene completes it. The chain employs TRBV6-2 or TRBV6-3 and TRBJ2-7; D is possibly TRBD2 (6 bases). The CDR3 spans 14 residues. Germline-derived CDR1 and CDR2 are MNHEY and SVGEGT. Trimming shortened V by 8 bases and J by 6 bases, and 20 bases separated the two germline ends. CDR3 residues: CASFHRDSLCEQYF. The CDR3 DNA, read in part, is TGTGCCAGCTTCCACCGGGACTCCCTTTGCGAG.

Comments on this clone: Read sequence stops 3 residues before the CDR3 end, and the germline J gene provides the missing end. The chain combines TRBV2 with TRBJ2-5; possible D gene TRBD2, 5 bases. CDR3 length: 12 amino acids. CDR1 is SNHLY and CDR2 is FYNNEI in the germline V gene. V lost 10 bases to trimming and J lost 2 bases, with 11 bases between them. The CDR3 reads CATGLAQETQYF. The CDR3 DNA, read in part, is TGTGCCACAGGACTCGCACAAGAGACC.

This clone shows up as medium-sized by frequency. From the germline J gene comes the end of the CDR3, since the read stops 3 residues before it. J is TRBJ2-2 and V is TRBV6-2 or TRBV6-3; D is unresolved. Germline V gene sequence: CDR1 MNHEY, CDR2 SVGEGT. Between the trimmed V and J ends, which lost 2 bases and 8 bases, there was a span of 15 bases. The CDR3 has 15 amino acids. The CDR3: CASSYGPPGQGELFF. The sequenced part of the CDR3 DNA is TGTGCCAGCAGTTACGGTCCACCAGGCCAAGGGGAG.

Details on this clone: The read ends 3 residues before the CDR3 terminus; that terminus is restored from the germline J gene. This chain joins TRBV6-1 and TRBJ1-4; 7 nucleotides agree with TRBD1. Germline-derived CDR1 and CDR2 are MNHNS and SASEGT. This CDR3 is built from 16 residues. With V trimmed by 1 base and J by 4 bases, 6 bases remained unmatched. CDR3 protein: CASSEDDRVLNEKLFF. CDR3 DNA (partial): TGTGCCAGCAGTGAAGATGACAGGGTTCTTAATGAAAAA.

Notes on this clone: The observed sequence ends 3 residues before the CDR3 terminus, with the missing tail filled in from the germline J gene. The chain carries TRBV28 and TRBJ2-7, with 8 positions matching TRBD1. CDR3 length equals 13 residues. J gave up 3 bases and V 4 bases, and 2 bases lay outside the gene matches. The germline CDR1 and CDR2 sequences are MDHEN and SYDVKM. Incomplete CDR3 DNA: TGTGCCAGCAGTTCACAGGGGGTCTACGAG. Protein: CASSSQGVYE. The complete CDR3 sequence is CASSSQGVYEQYF. Full variable domain (missing parts from reference TRBV28 and TRBJ2-7): DVKVTQSSRYLVKRTGEKVFLECVQDMDHENMFWYRQDPGLGLRLIYFSYDVKMKEKGDIPEGYSVSREKKERFSLILESASTNQTSMYLCASSSQGVYEQYFGPGTRLTVT.

Notes on this clone: The read ends 3 residues shy of where the CDR3 ends; the end is completed using the germline J gene. The rearrangement links TRBV6-1 to TRBJ1-5, with TRBD1 identical over 12 bases. Germline CDR1 reads MNHNS; CDR2 reads SASEGT. The CDR3 is made up of 16 amino acids. V gave up 4 bases and J gave up 4 bases; unmatched junction bases: 5. The CDR3 DNA, read in part, is TGTGCCAGCAGTGGGCGGGGACAGGGGGCGAATCAGCCC. Translated: CASSGRGQGANQP. The full-length CDR3 reads as CASSGRGQGANQPQHF.

As regards this clone: The read ends 3 residues before the CDR3 terminus; that terminus is restored from the germline J gene. The rearrangement links TRBV11-3 to TRBJ2-7; 9 nucleotides agree with TRBD1. V lost 5 bases to trimming and J lost 3 bases; unmatched junction nucleotides: 5. The CDR3 sequence is 14 residues long. CDR1 and CDR2 (germline): SGHNT, YENEEA. CDR3 loop: CASSQGQGNYEQYF. The part of the CDR3 DNA that was read is TGTGCCAGCAGCCAGGGACAGGGAAACTACGAG. Full variable domain (remainder filled in from reference TRBV11-3 and TRBJ2-7): EAGVVQSPRYKIIEKKQPVAFWCNPISGHNTLYWYLQNLGQGPELLIRYENEEAVDDSQLPKDRFSAERLKGVDSTLKIQPAELGDSAVYLCASSQGQGNYEQYFGPGTRLTVT.

Comments on this clone: The read terminates 3 residues before the CDR3 end, so the remaining end is supplied by the germline J gene. J is TRBJ2-1 and V is TRBV7-3, with TRBD2 matching over 11 bases. The CDR3 is 15 residues long. Germline loops: CDR1 SGHTA, CDR2 FQGTGA. V shed 5 bases, J shed 3 bases, and the junction held 3 bases outside the gene matches. CDR3 amino acids: CASSLLAGDYNEQFF. Incomplete CDR3 DNA: TGTGCCAGCAGCCTACTAGCGGGGGACTACAATGAG.

As concerns this clone: From the germline J gene comes the end of the CDR3, since the read stops 3 residues before it. V is TRBV20-1 and J is TRBJ2-2, with 8 bases lining up with TRBD1. The CDR3 consists of 14 residues. Germline values: CDR1 DFQATT, CDR2 SNEGSKA (reference sequence). The covered CDR3 bases are TGCAGTGCTAGAAGGGTCCAGGGGGCTTCACCG. It yields the protein CSARRVQGASP. The complete CDR3 protein is CSARRVQGASPLFF.

For this clone: The observed sequence ends 3 residues before the CDR3 terminus, with the missing tail filled in from the germline J gene. The same CDR3 is also encoded by other DNA sequences in this sample. V and J are TRBV5-1 and TRBJ2-3; 7 bases line up with TRBD2. CDR1 SGHRS and CDR2 YFSETQ come from the germline V gene. CDR3 size: 15 residues. The CDR3 DNA, read in part, is TGCGCCAGCAGCTTTCTAGGGCAGGGAGGGGAGACG. This gives the protein CASSFLGQGGET. The CDR3, in full, reads CASSFLGQGGETQYF.

As to this clone: The CDR3 goes on 3 residues after the read ends, and that part is filled in from the germline J gene. The chain employs TRBV5-1 and TRBJ2-5; 7 bases align to TRBD1. J was trimmed by 0 bases and V by 5 bases; bases with no gene match: 4. There are 14 residues in the CDR3. The germline V gene has CDR1 SGHRS and CDR2 YFSETQ. CDR3: CASSTGTDQETQYF. The sequenced CDR3 bases are TGCGCCAGCAGTACCGGGACAGACCAAGAGACC. The full variable domain, its missing parts supplied by reference TRBV5-1 and TRBJ2-5, is KAGVTQTPRYLIKTRGQQVTLSCSPISGHRSVSWYQQTPGQGLQFLFEYFSETQRNKGNFPGRFSGRQFSNSRSEMNVSTLELGDSALYLCASSTGTDQETQYFGPGTRLLVL.

Notes on this clone: The read stops 3 residues short of the end of the CDR3; the missing end is completed from the germline J gene. The rearrangement links TRBV29-1 to TRBJ2-2; D may be TRBD2 (5 bases). The V end lost 5 bases, the J end lost 1 base, and 11 bases lay between the germline ends. CDR1 is SQVTM and CDR2 is ANQGSEA in the germline V gene. The CDR3 is made up of 14 amino acids. The CDR3 loop reads CSVPGDLNTGELFF. The CDR3 DNA, read in part, is TGCAGCGTTCCCGGGGATTTGAACACCGGGGAG.

Turning to this clone: The CDR3 end is not reached by the read, which stops 3 residues before it; the germline J gene fills it in. This rearrangement joins TRBV10-3 to TRBJ2-6; D is possibly TRBD2 (6 bases). The CDR3 has 15 amino acids. Germline V gene lookup returns CDR1 ENHRY and CDR2 SYGVKD. V lost 3 bases and J 4 bases, leaving 10 bases between the germline ends. The CDR3 region is CAISESGEGANVLTF. The CDR3 DNA, read in part, is TGTGCCATCAGTGAATCGGGGGAAGGGGCCAACGTC.